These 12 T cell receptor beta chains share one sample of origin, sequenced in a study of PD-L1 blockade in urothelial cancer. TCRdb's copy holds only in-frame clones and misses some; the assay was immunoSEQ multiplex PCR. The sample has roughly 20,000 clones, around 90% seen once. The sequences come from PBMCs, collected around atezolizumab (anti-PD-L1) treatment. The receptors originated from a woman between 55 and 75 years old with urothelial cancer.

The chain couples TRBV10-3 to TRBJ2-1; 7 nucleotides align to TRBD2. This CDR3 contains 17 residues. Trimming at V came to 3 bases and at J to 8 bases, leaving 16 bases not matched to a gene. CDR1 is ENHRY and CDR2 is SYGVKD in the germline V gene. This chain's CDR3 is CAISDPKVRENFDEQFF. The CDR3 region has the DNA TGTGCCATCAGTGACCCGAAGGTGCGGGAGAATTTTGATGAGCAGTTCTTC.

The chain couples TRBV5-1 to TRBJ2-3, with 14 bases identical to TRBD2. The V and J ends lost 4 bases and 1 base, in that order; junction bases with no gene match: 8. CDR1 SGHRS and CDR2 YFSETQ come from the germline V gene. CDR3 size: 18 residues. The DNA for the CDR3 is TGCGCCAGCAGCACCCCGACTAGCGGGAGGGTTGGCACAGATACGCAGTATTTT. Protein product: CASSTPTSGRVGTDTQYF.

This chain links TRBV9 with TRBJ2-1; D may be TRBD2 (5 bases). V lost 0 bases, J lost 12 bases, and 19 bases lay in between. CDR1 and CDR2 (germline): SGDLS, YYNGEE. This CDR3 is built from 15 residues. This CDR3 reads CASSVGSVGELRQFF. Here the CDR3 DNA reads TGTGCCAGCAGCGTAGGCTCCGTGGGAGAATTGAGGCAGTTCTTC.

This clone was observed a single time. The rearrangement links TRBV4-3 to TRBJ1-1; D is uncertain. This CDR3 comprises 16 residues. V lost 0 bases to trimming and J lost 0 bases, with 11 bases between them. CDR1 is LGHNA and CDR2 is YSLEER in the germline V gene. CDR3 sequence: CASSQDRGQMNTEAFF. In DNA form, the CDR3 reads TGCGCCAGCAGCCAAGATCGTGGCCAGATGAACACTGAAGCTTTCTTT.

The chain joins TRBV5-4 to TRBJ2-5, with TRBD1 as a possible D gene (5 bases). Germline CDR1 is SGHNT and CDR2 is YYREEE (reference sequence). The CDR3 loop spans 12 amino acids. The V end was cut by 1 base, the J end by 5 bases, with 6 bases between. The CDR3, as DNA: TGTGCCAGCAGCTTGCAGGGCGAGACCCAGTACTTC. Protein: CASSLQGETQYF.

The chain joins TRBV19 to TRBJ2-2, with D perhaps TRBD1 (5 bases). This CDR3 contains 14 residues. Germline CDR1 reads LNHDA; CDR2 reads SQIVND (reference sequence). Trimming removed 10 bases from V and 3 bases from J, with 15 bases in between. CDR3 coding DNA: TGTGCCACCCAGGGTTGGAAAGACACCGGGGAGCTGTTTTTT. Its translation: CATQGWKDTGELFF. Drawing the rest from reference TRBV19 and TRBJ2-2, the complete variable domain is DGGITQSPKYLFRKEGQNVTLSCEQNLNHDAMYWYRQDPGQGLRLIYYSQIVNDFQKGDIAEGYSVSREKKESFPLTVTSAQKNPTAFYLCATQGWKDTGELFFGEGSRLTVL.

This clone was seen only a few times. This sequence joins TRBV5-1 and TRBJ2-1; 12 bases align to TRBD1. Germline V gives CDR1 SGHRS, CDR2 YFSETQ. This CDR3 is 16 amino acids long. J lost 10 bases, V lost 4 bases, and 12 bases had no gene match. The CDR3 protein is CASSRPGTGGAGEQFF. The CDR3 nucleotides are TGCGCCAGCAGCCGCCCCGGGACAGGGGGCGCGGGGGAGCAGTTCTTC.

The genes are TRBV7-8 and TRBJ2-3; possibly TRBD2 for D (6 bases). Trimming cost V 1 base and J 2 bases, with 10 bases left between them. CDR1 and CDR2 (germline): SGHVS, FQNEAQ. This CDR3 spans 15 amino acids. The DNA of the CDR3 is TGTGCCAGCAGCTTAGGGGCGGGAAACACAGATACGCAGTATTTT. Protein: CASSLGAGNTDTQYF.

The CDR3 sequence: CASSGAGAGTYEQYF. CDR3 DNA sequence: TGTGCCAGCAGCGGAGCGGGAGCGGGAACCTACGAGCAGTACTTC. V gene TRBV6-1 combines with J gene TRBJ2-7; 8 nucleotides align to TRBD2. CDR1 and CDR2 (germline): MNHNS, SASEGT. The junction had 9 bases not matched to a gene; V was cut back by 6 bases and J by 2 bases. The CDR3 totals 15 residues.

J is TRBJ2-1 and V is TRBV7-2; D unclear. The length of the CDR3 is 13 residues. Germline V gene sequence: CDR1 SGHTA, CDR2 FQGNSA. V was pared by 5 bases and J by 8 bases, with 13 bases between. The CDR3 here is CASSPLSIDEQFF. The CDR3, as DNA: TGTGCCAGCAGCCCCCTAAGCATAGATGAGCAGTTCTTC.

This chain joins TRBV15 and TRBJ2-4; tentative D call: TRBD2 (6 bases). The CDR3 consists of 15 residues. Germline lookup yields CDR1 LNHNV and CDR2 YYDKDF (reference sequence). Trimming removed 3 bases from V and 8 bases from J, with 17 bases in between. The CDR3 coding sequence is TGTGCCACCAGCAGCCGCGGGTCGGGAGCCGACATTCAGTACTTC. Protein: CATSSRGSGADIQYF.

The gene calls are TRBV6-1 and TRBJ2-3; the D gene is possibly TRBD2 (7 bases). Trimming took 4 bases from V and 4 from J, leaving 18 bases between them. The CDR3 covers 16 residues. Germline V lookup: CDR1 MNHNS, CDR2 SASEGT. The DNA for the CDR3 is TGTGCCAGCAGTGCCCGGAGGGGGGGAGCGCCAGATACGCAGTATTTT. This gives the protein CASSARRGGAPDTQYF.